This TCR beta chain was captured by sequencing in a study of T cell changes during pregnancy in multiple sclerosis. From germline, CDR1 is MGHDK and CDR2 SYGVNS. The CDR3 contains 15 residues. V was pared by 5 bases and J by 4 bases, with 14 bases between. The data were produced by immunoSEQ multiplex PCR, yet TCRdb's version contains in-frame clones alone and is incomplete. The profile shows 35,000 to 55,000 clones, about 90% of them singletons. The sequenced sample was peripheral blood, obtained in the second trimester of pregnancy. The V and J genes are TRBV25-1 and TRBJ1-4; possible D gene TRBD1, 5 bases. This clonotype was obtained from a female donor in good health, enrolled as a control in a pregnancy study. The CDR3 DNA is TGTGCCAGCAGTAATCCGGGACTGGGTAATGAAAAACTGTTTTTT. Protein: CASSNPGLGNEKLFF.